The clone carrying this T cell receptor (beta chain) was observed many times. The antigen remains undetermined. TCRdb ran MiXCR on the 5' RACE reads and lists one entry per CDR3 protein. The sample carries about 210,000 distinct CDR3 sequences, around 3.1% recorded once. The data originate from a study of T cells after yellow fever vaccination. Whole-study context: In the case of low-cell-number fractions, SMART-Seq v4 Ultra Low Input was used for preparation.

The study, taken as a whole, reports: Reappearing after the booster were most of the clones from primary vaccination (less than 98% CD4, about 88% CD8).

The CDR3 extends over 16 amino acids. With 2 bases removed from V and 0 bases from J, the gap between germline ends came to 14 bases. Germline CDR1 SQVTM, CDR2 ANQGSEA. Sequenced here: CD4+ T cells sorted from PBMCs, sampled 10 days after the yellow fever booster vaccination. The rearrangement joins TRBV29-1 to TRBJ2-1; D remains ambiguous. The origin of this receptor is a man between 18 and 35 years old who received the YFV17D yellow fever vaccine. CDR3 DNA: TGCAGCGTTGAACCCAAAGCGTCAGGCTCCTACAATGAGCAGTTCTTC. Translation gives CSVEPKASGSYNEQFF.